The following is a T cell receptor beta chain sequence with its context. The antigen remains unidentified. These data belong to a study of T cell responses to AZD1222 COVID-19 vaccine. Study results and caveats: Epitopes outside B.1.351 and B.1.1.7 mutated regions reportedly drew nearly half of spike TCRs.

Germline loops: CDR1 SNHLY, CDR2 FYNNEI. V lost 4 bases to trimming and J lost 8 bases; unmatched junction nucleotides: 10. The CDR3 spans 15 residues. Profiling relied on immunoSEQ multiplex PCR, and the TCRdb table lists in-frame clones only, not all of them. This table has 120,000 to 150,000 clones, approximately 93% appearing once. Material: peripheral blood, obtained on day 0 of MenACWY control vaccination. This chain connects TRBV2 to TRBJ2-1, with 8 bases lining up with TRBD2. The clonotype was recovered from an adult in good health. CDR3 bases: TGTGCCAGCAGTGGCAGCGGGAGTTTGATCCATGAGCAGTTCTTC. Amino acids: CASSGSGSLIHEQFF.